The 4 T cell receptor beta chains in this list originate from one sample, sequenced in a study of blood T cell repertoires in COVID-19. Here immunoSEQ multiplex PCR was the method, and the copy in TCRdb shows in-frame clones only, minus some. Of over 15,000 clones in the sample, over 75% were seen once. Input material: peripheral blood. The receptors come from a man between 70 and 80 years old in a cohort sampled during active COVID-19.

This chain uses TRBV7-3 with TRBJ1-2; TRBD1 might be the D (6 bases). The germline CDR1 and CDR2 sequences are SGHTA and FQGTGA. V was trimmed by 4 bases and J by 4 bases, leaving 19 bases between them. The CDR3 contains 16 residues. CDR3 coding DNA: TGTGCCAGCAGCTCAGACCGGGACACCAGGGCCTATGGCTACACCTTC. It specifies CASSSDRDTRAYGYTF.

The chain is built from TRBV2 and TRBJ1-3; D is ambiguous. With 6 bases removed from V and 0 bases from J, the gap between germline ends came to 3 bases. Germline V CDR1 and CDR2: SNHLY, FYNNEI. The CDR3 is 12 residues long. In nucleotides, the CDR3 is TGTGCCAGCAGGTACTCTGGAAACACCATATATTTT. Its translation is CASRYSGNTIYF. The whole variable domain, filled in from reference TRBV2 and TRBJ1-3, reads EPEVTQTPSHQVTQMGQEVILRCVPISNHLYFYWYRQILGQKVEFLVSFYNNEISEKSEIFDDQFSVERPDGSNFTLKIRSTKLEDSAMYFCASRYSGNTIYFGEGSWLTVV.

J is TRBJ2-1 and V is TRBV7-3; 8 bases align to TRBD2. The junction had 0 bases not matched to a gene; V was cut back by 6 bases and J by 2 bases. This CDR3 contains 13 residues. Germline V gene lookup returns CDR1 SGHTA and CDR2 FQGTGA. CDR3 nucleotides: TGTGCCAGCAGTAGCGGGGCCTACAATGAGCAGTTCTTC. It is translated as CASSSGAYNEQFF.

The genes are TRBV4-3 and TRBJ2-3; TRBD2 matches 12 bases. The V segment lost 0 bases and the J segment 5 bases; nucleotides outside the gene matches: 15. This CDR3 is 20 amino acids long. Germline-derived CDR1 and CDR2 are LGHNA and YSLEER. The CDR3 sequence: CASSQDGGGLAGGPRDTQYF. The CDR3 DNA sequence: TGCGCCAGCAGCCAAGACGGTGGGGGGCTAGCGGGAGGGCCGAGAGATACGCAGTATTTT.